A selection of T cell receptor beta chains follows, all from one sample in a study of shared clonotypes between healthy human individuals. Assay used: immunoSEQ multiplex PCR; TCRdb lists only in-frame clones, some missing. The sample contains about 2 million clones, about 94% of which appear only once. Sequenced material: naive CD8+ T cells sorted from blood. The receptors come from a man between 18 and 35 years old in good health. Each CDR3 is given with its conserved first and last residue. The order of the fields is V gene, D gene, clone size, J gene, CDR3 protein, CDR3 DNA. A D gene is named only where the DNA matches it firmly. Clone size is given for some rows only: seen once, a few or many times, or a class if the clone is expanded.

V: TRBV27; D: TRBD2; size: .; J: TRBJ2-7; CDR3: CASSVSGTSGYYEQYF; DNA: TGTGCCAGCAGTGTATCCGGGACTAGCGGATACTACGAGCAGTACTTC
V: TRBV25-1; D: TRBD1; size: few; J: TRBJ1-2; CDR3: CASRGPGTGGGYTF; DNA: TGTGCCAGCAGGGGACCCGGGACAGGGGGAGGCTACACCTTC
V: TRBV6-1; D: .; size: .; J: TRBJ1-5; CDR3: CASSIRQADQPQHF; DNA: TGTGCCAGCAGTATACGACAGGCGGATCAGCCCCAGCATTTT
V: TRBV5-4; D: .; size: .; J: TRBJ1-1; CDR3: CASSSPGTPEEAFF; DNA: TGTGCCAGCAGCTCCCCGGGGACACCCGAAGAAGCTTTCTTT
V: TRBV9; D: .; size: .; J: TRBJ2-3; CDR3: CASSSPLGTQYF; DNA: TGTGCCAGCAGCAGCCCACTCGGTACGCAGTATTTT
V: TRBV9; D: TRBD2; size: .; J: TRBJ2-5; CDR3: CASSMTSGRLETQYF; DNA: TGTGCCAGCAGCATGACTAGCGGGAGATTGGAGACCCAGTACTTC
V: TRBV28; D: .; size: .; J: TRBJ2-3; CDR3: CASSFLASDTDTQYF; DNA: TGTGCCAGCAGTTTCTTGGCCAGCGATACAGATACGCAGTATTTT
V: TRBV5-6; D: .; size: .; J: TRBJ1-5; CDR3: CASSASGGIRDQPQHF; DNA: TGTGCCAGCAGCGCCTCTGGGGGGATCCGGGATCAGCCCCAGCATTTT
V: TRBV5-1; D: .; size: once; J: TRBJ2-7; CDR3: CASSPDDYEQYF; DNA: TGCGCCAGCAGCCCTGACGACTACGAGCAGTACTTC
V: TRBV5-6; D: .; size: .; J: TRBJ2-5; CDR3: CASSLEGLETQYF; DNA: TGTGCCAGCAGCTTGGAGGGGCTGGAGACCCAGTACTTC
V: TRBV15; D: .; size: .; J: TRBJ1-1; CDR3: CATSRDGPRRTEAFF; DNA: TGTGCCACCAGCAGAGATGGCCCTAGGAGGACTGAAGCTTTCTTT
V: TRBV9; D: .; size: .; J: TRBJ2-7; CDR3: CASSALGYEQYF; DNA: TGTGCCAGCAGCGCCCTGGGGTACGAGCAGTACTTC
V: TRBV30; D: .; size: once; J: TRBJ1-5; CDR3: CAWSGGEDSNQPQHF; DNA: TGTGCCTGGAGTGGTGGGGAGGATAGCAATCAGCCCCAGCATTTT
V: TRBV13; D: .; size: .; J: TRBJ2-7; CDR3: CASSLGSTTYEQYF; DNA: TGTGCCAGCAGCTTAGGCTCCACAACCTACGAGCAGTACTTC
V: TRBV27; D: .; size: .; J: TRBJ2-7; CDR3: CASSLYATYEQYF; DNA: TGTGCCAGCAGTTTATATGCTACCTACGAGCAGTACTTC
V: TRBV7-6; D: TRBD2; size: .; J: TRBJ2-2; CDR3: CASSLVAGGPNTGELFF; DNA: TGTGCCAGCAGCTTAGTTGCGGGGGGCCCGAACACCGGGGAGCTGTTTTTT
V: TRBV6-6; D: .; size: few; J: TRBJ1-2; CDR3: CASTHRDGDGYTF; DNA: TGTGCCAGCACCCACAGGGACGGCGATGGCTACACCTTC
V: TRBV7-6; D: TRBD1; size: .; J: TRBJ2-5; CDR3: CASSLEFRGTPWETQYF; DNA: TGTGCCAGCAGCTTAGAGTTCAGGGGGACCCCGTGGGAGACCCAGTACTTC
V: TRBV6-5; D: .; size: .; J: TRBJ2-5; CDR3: CASRQPGSGTQYF; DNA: TGTGCCAGCAGACAGCCAGGTTCAGGGACCCAGTACTTC
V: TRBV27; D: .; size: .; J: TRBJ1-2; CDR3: CASSLSGTYGYTF; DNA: TGTGCCAGCAGTTTATCGGGTACCTATGGCTACACCTTC
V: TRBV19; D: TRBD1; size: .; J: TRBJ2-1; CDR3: CASSAGTGGTHYNEQFF; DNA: TGTGCCAGTAGTGCCGGGACAGGGGGGACACACTACAATGAGCAGTTCTTC
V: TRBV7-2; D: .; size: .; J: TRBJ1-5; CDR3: CASSLVSAGEEPQHF; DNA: TGTGCCAGCAGCTTAGTCTCGGCAGGGGAGGAGCCCCAGCATTTT
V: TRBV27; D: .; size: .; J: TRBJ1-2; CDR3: CATSQLSSLNYGYTF; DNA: TGTGCCACCAGCCAACTATCTTCACTGAACTATGGCTACACCTTC
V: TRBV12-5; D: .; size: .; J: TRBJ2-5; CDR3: CASGFLAETQYF; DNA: TGTGCTAGTGGTTTTTTAGCGGAGACCCAGTACTTC
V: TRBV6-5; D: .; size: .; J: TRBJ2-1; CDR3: CASSYMAGWPYNEQFF; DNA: TGTGCCAGCAGTTACATGGCAGGGTGGCCCTACAATGAGCAGTTCTTC
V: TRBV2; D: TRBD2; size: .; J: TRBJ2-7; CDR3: CARGITSGGSYEQYF; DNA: TGTGCCAGGGGCATTACTAGCGGGGGCTCCTACGAGCAGTACTTC
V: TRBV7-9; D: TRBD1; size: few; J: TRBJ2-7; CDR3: CASSPGQGISYEQYF; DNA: TGTGCCAGCAGCCCGGGACAGGGGATCTCCTACGAGCAGTACTTC
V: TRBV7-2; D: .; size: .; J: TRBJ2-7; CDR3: CASSPAQGPLSEQYF; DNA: TGTGCCAGCAGCCCGGCCCAGGGTCCCCTCTCCGAGCAGTACTTC
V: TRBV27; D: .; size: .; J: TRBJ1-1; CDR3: CASSLYSPGYAEAFF; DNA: TGTGCCAGCAGTTTATATTCTCCGGGGTACGCTGAAGCTTTCTTT
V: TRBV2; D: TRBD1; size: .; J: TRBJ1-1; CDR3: CASKAGQAAPQAFF; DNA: TGTGCCAGCAAGGCCGGACAGGCAGCACCACAAGCTTTCTTT
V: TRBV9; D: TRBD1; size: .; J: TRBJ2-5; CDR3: CASSVWDSVQETQYF; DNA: TGTGCCAGCAGCGTTTGGGACAGCGTCCAAGAGACCCAGTACTTC
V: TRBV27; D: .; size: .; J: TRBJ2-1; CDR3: CASSLDGTTYNEQFF; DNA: TGTGCCAGCAGTTTAGACGGGACCACCTACAATGAGCAGTTCTTC
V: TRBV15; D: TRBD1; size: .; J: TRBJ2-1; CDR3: CATSGDRYNEQFF; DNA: TGTGCCACCAGCGGGGACAGGTACAATGAGCAGTTCTTC
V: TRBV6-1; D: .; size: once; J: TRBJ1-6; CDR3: CASSEAATGFSYNSPLHF; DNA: TGTGCCAGCAGTGAAGCGGCGACAGGTTTCTCCTATAATTCACCCCTCCACTTT
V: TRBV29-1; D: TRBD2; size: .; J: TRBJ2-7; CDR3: CSVGLAGFGYEQYF; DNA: TGCAGCGTTGGACTAGCGGGATTCGGCTACGAGCAGTACTTC
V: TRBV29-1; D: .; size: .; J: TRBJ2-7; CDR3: CSVALQGPGEQYF; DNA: TGCAGCGTAGCCCTACAGGGTCCGGGGGAGCAGTACTTC
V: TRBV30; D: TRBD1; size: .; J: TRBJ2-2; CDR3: CAWSQGANTGELFF; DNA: TGTGCCTGGAGTCAGGGGGCGAACACCGGGGAGCTGTTTTTT